This T cell receptor (beta chain) was sequenced for a study of blood T cell repertoires in COVID-19. Study-wide background: Samples representing acute and convalescent COVID-19 were sourced from the United States, Italy and Spain. Sample material is recorded as cDNA or gDNA derived from T cells, B-cell-depleted T cells, or PBMCs.

Repertoires were generated with immunoSEQ multiplex PCR, while TCRdb's copy carries only in-frame clones and drops some. The data show fewer than 200,000 clones, roughly nine tenths seen once. The CDR3 loop spans 14 amino acids. The J segment lost 7 bases and the V segment lost 3 bases, leaving 4 bases of the junction unmatched. CDR1 is LNHDA and CDR2 is SQIVND in the germline V gene (reference sequence). The specimen sequenced was peripheral blood. The receptor was derived from a man aged 55 to 69 with acute or convalescent COVID-19. This chain joins TRBV19 and TRBJ2-1; 9 bases fit TRBD1. The chain's CDR3 is CASSIDRGWNEQFF. The DNA for the CDR3 is TGTGCCAGTAGTATTGACAGGGGGTGGAATGAGCAGTTCTTC. The full variable domain, in which reference TRBV19 and TRBJ2-1 provide the parts outside the CDR3, is DGGITQSPKYLFRKEGQNVTLSCEQNLNHDAMYWYRQDPGQGLRLIYYSQIVNDFQKGDIAEGYSVSREKKESFPLTVTSAQKNPTAFYLCASSIDRGWNEQFFGPGTRLTVL.